This T cell receptor beta chain was retrieved from a study of CD8+ T cells in alopecia areata. Across the study: Oral tofacitinib (5 to 10 mg twice daily) was administered to treated patients. Treated patients received severity scores based on the percentage of scalp area affected.

This clone was picked up a small number of times. Extraction of RNA preceded its reverse transcription into cDNA, which served as the sequencing template. Assay used: immunoSEQ multiplex PCR; TCRdb lists only in-frame clones, some missing. The data show 150,000 to 200,000 clones, around three fifths seen once. Specified treatment: oral pan-JAK inhibitor, 5-10 mg twice daily. Using a FACSAria, the CD4+ and CD8+ T cells were sorted from the PBMCs. From germline, CDR1 is SGHNT and CDR2 YYREEE (reference sequence). The ends lost 5 bases at V and 5 bases at J; junction bases unmatched: 6. The CDR3 is 14 amino acids.

The receptor was isolated from a human donor with alopecia areata. V is TRBV5-4 and J is TRBJ2-3, with 9 bases identical to TRBD1. Sequenced here: CD4+ T cells sorted from blood, sampled around week 47, from a patient treated with tofacitinib. The CDR3 sequence: CASSPGQGQDTQYF. The CDR3 region has the DNA TGTGCCAGCAGTCCTGGACAGGGGCAAGATACGCAGTATTTT.